The 23 T cell receptor beta chains listed next were all sequenced from one sample in a study of cytomegalovirus exposure and HLA in healthy donors. A multiplex PCR was run with 60 Vbeta primers and 13 Jbeta primers. The assay was immunoSEQ multiplex PCR, and TCRdb's table has in-frame clones only and misses some. The repertoire has more than 80,000 clones, about two thirds of them found once; the top ten carry about 0.8%. What was sequenced was PBMCs. The origin of the receptors is a boy aged 5 to 17 in good health and CMV-seronegative.

This chain joins TRBV30 and TRBJ1-2; D may be TRBD1 (6 bases). The CDR3 length is 15 residues. Germline CDR1 and CDR2: GTSNPN and SVGIG (reference sequence). Trimming took off 5 bases at V and 7 bases at J, with 23 bases between the two ends. The CDR3 loop is CAWALGGGPLSGYTF. CDR3 nucleotide sequence: TGTGCCTGGGCATTGGGAGGGGGACCACTATCTGGCTACACCTTC. Full variable domain (missing parts from reference TRBV30 and TRBJ1-2): SQTIHQWPATLVQPVGSPLSLECTVEGTSNPNLYWYRQAAGRGLQLLFYSVGIGQISSEVPQNLSASRPQDRQFILSSKKLLLSDSGFYLCAWALGGGPLSGYTFGSGTRLTVV.

The chain is built from TRBV6-5 and TRBJ2-1; 8 bases line up with TRBD2. The junction had 2 bases not matched to a gene; V was cut back by 2 bases and J by 8 bases. From germline, CDR1 is MNHEY and CDR2 SVGAGI. CDR3 length: 13 residues. For the CDR3, the DNA is TGTGCCAGCAGTTACGCCGGGGGGGATGAGCAGTTCTTC. Translation gives CASSYAGGDEQFF.

This clone was found a few times. The chain recombines TRBV7-3 with TRBJ2-7, with D unclear. Trimming pared 5 bases from V and 2 bases from J, leaving 10 bases between. The germline V gene has CDR1 SGHTA and CDR2 FQGTGA. CDR3 length: 13 residues. The CDR3 DNA reads TGTGCCAGCAGCCCAACAAGCGCCTACGAGCAGTACTTC. This sequence encodes CASSPTSAYEQYF.

The V gene is TRBV7-9, the J gene TRBJ2-3; 7 bases match TRBD1. The germline gives CDR1 SEHNR, CDR2 FQNEAQ (reference sequence). The length of the CDR3 is 16 residues. V was pared by 7 bases and J by 0 bases, with 10 bases of the junction left unmatched. This CDR3 reads CASTERRGRSTDTQYF. The CDR3 DNA follows: TGTGCCAGCACCGAACGAAGGGGGCGAAGCACAGATACGCAGTATTTT.

The chain combines TRBV19 with TRBJ1-1; a weak D match, TRBD1 (5 bases). The ends were cut back, 1 base at V and 4 bases at J, with 10 bases in the middle. Per germline, CDR1 LNHDA and CDR2 SQIVND (reference sequence). The CDR3 consists of 14 residues. This CDR3 is CASSIGPGITEAFF. The CDR3 DNA sequence: TGTGCCAGTAGTATAGGTCCAGGGATCACTGAAGCTTTCTTT.

This clone was observed a few times. The genes are TRBV12-1 and TRBJ2-5; TRBD2, as called in the table, went unchecked against the DNA. TRBV12-1 is a pseudogene segment. The CDR3 is made up of 16 amino acids. CDR3 in DNA: TGTGCCAGCAGCTTACTAGCGGGGGCCCTCGATGGGACCCAGTACTTC. The encoded protein is CASSLLAGALDGTQYF.

The chain's CDR3 is CASSPGQGAYGYTF. CDR3 sequence (DNA): TGCGCCAGCAGCCCGGGACAGGGGGCCTATGGCTACACCTTC. V usage is TRBV5-1 and J usage is TRBJ1-2, with 12 bases matching TRBD1. Germline V gives CDR1 SGHRS, CDR2 YFSETQ. The CDR3 runs 14 residues. V was pared by 4 bases and J by 4 bases, with 2 bases of the junction left unmatched.

V and J are TRBV29-1 and TRBJ2-3, with TRBD1 matching 8 bases. The junction had 12 bases not matched to a gene; V was cut back by 1 base and J by 0 bases. CDR1 is SQVTM and CDR2 is ANQGSEA in the germline V gene. There are 18 residues in the CDR3. This chain's CDR3 is CSVEAWTGPHPSTDTQYF. The CDR3 coding sequence is TGCAGCGTTGAAGCCTGGACAGGGCCACATCCGAGCACAGATACGCAGTATTTT.

CDR3 nucleotides: TGTGCCAGCAGTCCTACGGCCGACACCAGGCAGCCCCAGCATTTT. Residues: CASSPTADTRQPQHF. The rearrangement joins TRBV6-6 to TRBJ1-5; D gene unclear. In germline, CDR1 is MNHNY, CDR2 SVGAGI (reference sequence). The V end was cut by 5 bases, the J end by 7 bases, with 18 bases between. This CDR3 has 15 residues.

This chain links TRBV6-5 with TRBJ2-7; possible D gene TRBD2, 5 bases. CDR3 size: 14 residues. Germline CDR1 reads MNHEY; CDR2 reads SVGAGI. V was cut by 6 bases and J by 1 base, with 13 bases left in between. CDR3 region: CASRKEGTSYEQYF. CDR3 sequence (DNA): TGTGCCAGCAGGAAAGAGGGCACGTCCTACGAGCAGTACTTC.

The chain combines TRBV5-1 with TRBJ2-5, with a weak D call TRBD1 (6 bases). Per germline, CDR1 SGHRS and CDR2 YFSETQ. This CDR3 region has 14 residues. V was pared by 2 bases and J by 3 bases, with 11 bases between. This CDR3 is CASSFSQGKETQYF. CDR3 sequence (DNA): TGCGCCAGCAGCTTCAGTCAGGGGAAAGAGACCCAGTACTTC.

The J gene is TRBJ2-1, the V gene TRBV14; 8 nucleotides line up with TRBD2. This CDR3 has 16 residues. Unmatched junction bases numbered 3, after V lost 2 bases and J lost 0 bases. Per the germline V gene, CDR1 is SGHDN and CDR2 is FVKESK. The CDR3: CASSQPGGNSYNEQFF. DNA for the CDR3: TGTGCCAGCAGCCAACCGGGGGGGAACTCCTACAATGAGCAGTTCTTC.

This chain connects TRBV25-1 to TRBJ2-7; 9 bases are a match to TRBD1. CDR3 length: 14 amino acids. Trimming cost V 7 bases and J 0 bases; bases outside gene matches: 4. CDR1 is MGHDK, CDR2 SYGVNS, per germline. The CDR3 nucleotides read TGTGCCAGCAAGGGGACAGGGATCTCCTACGAGCAGTACTTC. It translates to CASKGTGISYEQYF.

This rearrangement joins TRBV11-1 to TRBJ2-1; TRBD2 aligns across 12 bases. CDR1 and CDR2 (germline): SGHAT, FQDESV (reference sequence). V lost 0 bases to trimming and J lost 8 bases; unmatched junction nucleotides: 8. This CDR3 has 17 residues. The CDR3 spells CASSLAETSGSSYEQFF. In nucleotides, the CDR3 is TGTGCCAGCAGCTTAGCAGAGACTAGCGGGAGTTCCTATGAGCAGTTCTTC.

This chain joins TRBV6-1 and TRBJ2-7; 11 bases are shared with TRBD1. V was clipped by 6 bases and J by 8 bases; unmatched bases: 9. This CDR3 has 14 residues. Germline V gives CDR1 MNHNS, CDR2 SASEGT. The CDR3 DNA follows: TGTGCCAGCAGCCGGACAGGGGGCGGATACAAGCAGTACTTC. It yields the protein CASSRTGGGYKQYF.

The V call is TRBV30, the J call TRBJ1-4, with TRBD1 matching over 8 bases. Germline V CDR1 and CDR2: GTSNPN, SVGIG (reference sequence). This CDR3 has 13 residues. V was clipped by 6 bases and J by 8 bases; unmatched bases: 8. For the CDR3, the DNA is TGTGCCTGCTCCGGACAGGGTGGGGAAAAACTGTTTTTT. Its translation: CACSGQGGEKLFF.

The chain employs TRBV9 and TRBJ2-5; 12 nucleotides match TRBD2. The V segment lost 0 bases and the J segment 4 bases; nucleotides outside the gene matches: 4. CDR1 and CDR2 from the germline V gene are SGDLS and YYNGEE. The CDR3 extends over 16 amino acids. The CDR3 nucleotides are TGTGCCAGCAGCGTAGGACTAGCGGGAGTGGGAGAGACCCAGTACTTC. The encoded protein is CASSVGLAGVGETQYF.

This clone has more than one count but fewer than ten. The chain joins TRBV4-3 to TRBJ1-1; possible D gene TRBD1, 5 bases. The CDR3 is 16 amino acids. Germline V gene lookup returns CDR1 LGHNA and CDR2 YSLEER. V lost 4 bases, J lost 7 bases, and 22 bases lay in between. The CDR3 DNA follows: TGCGCCAGCAGCCCAACGAACGGAGGGGTTGGAAGTGAAGCTTTCTTT. It specifies CASSPTNGGVGSEAFF.

The chain carries TRBV2 and TRBJ1-1; the D gene is possibly TRBD1 (5 bases). CDR3 length: 14 residues. Germline V gene sequence: CDR1 SNHLY, CDR2 FYNNEI. V gave up 5 bases and J gave up 6 bases, with 16 bases separating them. The CDR3 DNA reads TGTGCCAGCAGTCCAAAACTTCAGGGCGCTGAAGCTTTCTTT. It yields the protein CASSPKLQGAEAFF.

This clone has more than one count but fewer than ten. The rearrangement joins TRBV30 to TRBJ1-1; 7 bases agree with TRBD1. The CDR3 covers 13 residues. The V and J ends lost 3 bases and 4 bases, in that order; junction bases with no gene match: 5. Germline-derived CDR1 and CDR2 are GTSNPN and SVGIG (reference sequence). CDR3 sequence reads: CAWSEQGGTEAFF. The DNA of the CDR3 is TGTGCCTGGAGCGAGCAGGGGGGCACTGAAGCTTTCTTT.

CDR3 in amino acids: CASSRGRAVVGELFF. CDR3 in DNA: TGTGCCAGCAGTCGCGGGAGGGCCGTAGTCGGGGAGCTGTTTTTT. The chain combines TRBV28 with TRBJ2-2, with 9 bases fitting TRBD2. Germline trimming cut 5 bases from V and 7 bases from J; bases unmatched to any gene: 8. The CDR3 has 15 residues. Germline CDR1 and CDR2: MDHEN and SYDVKM.

This clone was seen a single time. This chain uses TRBV7-9 with TRBJ2-1; no clear D. Germline V gives CDR1 SEHNR, CDR2 FQNEAQ (reference sequence). The CDR3 loop spans 12 amino acids. V was trimmed by 5 bases and J by 8 bases, leaving 10 bases between them. The CDR3 loop is CASSALEDEQFF. CDR3 coding DNA: TGTGCCAGCAGCGCTCTAGAGGATGAGCAGTTCTTC.

The rearrangement links TRBV28 to TRBJ2-2, with a possible D match to TRBD1 (6 bases). CDR1 is MDHEN and CDR2 is SYDVKM in the germline V gene. The CDR3 runs to 15 residues. Trimming took off 6 bases at V and 2 bases at J, with 13 bases between the two ends. The CDR3 here is CASSLPGHNTGELFF. The CDR3 coding sequence is TGTGCCAGCAGCCTTCCGGGACACAACACCGGGGAGCTGTTTTTT.